This T cell receptor beta chain was recovered during a study of blood T cell repertoires in COVID-19. About the study: PBMCs, B-cell-depleted T cells, or T cells were the source of the cDNA or gDNA that made up the material.

The CDR3 covers 15 residues. CDR1 and CDR2 (germline): MGHRA, YSYEKL. V lost 1 base to trimming and J lost 2 bases; unmatched junction nucleotides: 4. Original methodology: It was from reference gene primer amplification that nucleated cell counts were estimated. Method: immunoSEQ multiplex PCR; TCRdb's copy keeps in-frame clones and lacks some. That table furnishes V, J and clone size, whereas the DNA furnished D and trimming. The table includes under 350,000 clones, 65% to 90% detected once. V is TRBV4-1 and J is TRBJ1-2, with 7 positions matching TRBD1. Sequencing used peripheral blood. The source of this sequence is a human donor in a cohort sampled during active COVID-19. CDR3 in amino acids: CASSQAQGENYGYTF. In DNA, the CDR3 is TGCGCCAGCAGCCAAGCTCAGGGGGAAAACTATGGCTACACCTTC.